This TCR beta chain was sequenced during a study of shared clonotypes between healthy human individuals. As for the study in general: Each donor's CD8 memory used one plate, CD8 naive two, each CD4 subset three. General observations from the study: In the sorted subsets, rarefaction showed sequencing was incomplete despite large depth. Clonotype sharing among donors likely depends on sequencing depth. Of the naive CD4 clonotypes, roughly 5.5% were shared across several donors.

CDR3 length equals 14 residues. In germline, CDR1 is SGHNT, CDR2 YYREEE (reference sequence). The V and J ends lost 6 bases and 10 bases respectively, with 20 bases between them. Positively selected for CCR7, the CD45RO-negative cells used as naive CD8 cells excluded terminally differentiated effector memory CD45RA+ cells. Points on this clone: Its target is not known.

Measured with immunoSEQ multiplex PCR; TCRdb has only the in-frame clones, and not every one. The sample lists some 2,100,000 clones; 90% to 95% were seen once. The sequenced material came from naive CD8+ T cells from PBMCs. V usage is TRBV5-4 and J usage is TRBJ2-1; D may be TRBD2 (6 bases). This receptor was taken from a man aged 18 to 30 in good health. Some clones in this sample may be carry-over from other donors' samples. Here the CDR3 reads CASTAGTAPVEQFF. CDR3 DNA sequence: TGTGCCAGCACTGCGGGAACAGCGCCGGTAGAGCAGTTCTTC.